The source of this T cell receptor (beta chain) is a study of human thymus T cells. Study findings and constraints: Biased V and J segment usage appeared in thymus and peripheral blood.

Profiled with immunoSEQ multiplex PCR; TCRdb holds only in-frame clones, not every one. This sample carries some 40,000 clones, around 94% of them seen once, and the ten largest clones take about 0.12%. The germline CDR1 and CDR2 sequences are SGHAT and FQNNGV. The V gene end was trimmed by 1 base and the J gene end by 0 bases; junction bases not matched to a gene: 8. The CDR3 consists of 17 residues. Healthy Finnish infants undergoing corrective surgery for congenital heart defects provided the donor material. Half of the eight donors gave roughly 0.45-1 mL blood during surgery. Blood DNA came from all available leukocytes, not a fixed cell number. Points on this clone: Antigen unknown.

This chain links TRBV11-2 with TRBJ2-5, with 7 bases identical to TRBD2. The source of this sequence is a boy less than two years old with a congenital heart defect but otherwise immunologically healthy. The specimen sequenced was blood. CDR3 nucleotide sequence: TGTGCCAGCAGCTTAGCTTACCAGCGGGGTTACCAAGAGACCCAGTACTTC. Protein: CASSLAYQRGYQETQYF. Variable domain in full (rest from reference TRBV11-2 and TRBJ2-5): EAGVAQSPRYKIIEKRQSVAFWCNPISGHATLYWYQQILGQGPKLLIQFQNNGVVDDSQLPKDRFSAERLKGVDSTLKIQPAKLEDSAVYLCASSLAYQRGYQETQYFGPGTRLLVL.